These 30 T cell receptor beta chains originate from one sample sequenced in a study of shared clonotypes between healthy human individuals. Sequencing used immunoSEQ multiplex PCR; TCRdb keeps in-frame clones, though not all of them. The data contain 550,000 to 750,000 clones, 95% of them singletons. Positive CCR7 selection of CD45RO-negative cells yielded the naive CD8 cells, and terminally differentiated effector memory CD45RA+ cells were excluded. Sequenced: naive CD8+ T cells sorted from blood. The receptor source for this set is a woman in her 30s in good health.

The V and J genes are TRBV13 and TRBJ2-2, with unresolved D. Germline CDR1 reads PRHDT; CDR2 reads FYEKMQ (reference sequence). V lost 2 bases to trimming and J lost 9 bases, with 7 bases between them. The CDR3 runs 12 residues. This CDR3 is CASSLKPRELFF. The CDR3 DNA follows: TGTGCCAGCAGCTTAAAACCCAGGGAGCTGTTTTTT.

This rearrangement joins TRBV29-1 to TRBJ2-3; 9 bases map to TRBD2. Germline V gives CDR1 SQVTM, CDR2 ANQGSEA. J was trimmed by 5 bases and V by 4 bases; bases with no gene match: 19. The CDR3 is 18 amino acids. CDR3 sequence reads: CSVGTLSWAGGPRDTQYF. CDR3 in DNA: TGCAGCGTTGGAACCCTCTCGTGGGCGGGAGGGCCGAGAGATACGCAGTATTTT.

The CDR3 loop is CASSLELASSSYEQYF. CDR3 nucleotides: TGTGCCAGCAGCTTAGAACTAGCGTCTAGCTCCTACGAGCAGTACTTC. J is TRBJ2-7 and V is TRBV7-8; 7 bases fit TRBD2. The CDR3 has 16 residues. Germline CDR1 SGHVS, CDR2 FQNEAQ. Trimming took 1 base from V and 0 from J; bases not matched to a gene: 6. Full variable domain (remainder filled in from reference TRBV7-8 and TRBJ2-7): GAGVSQSPRYKVAKRGQDVALRCDPISGHVSLFWYQQALGQGPEFLTYFQNEAQLDKSGLPSDRFFAERPEGSVSTLKIQRTQQEDSAVYLCASSLELASSSYEQYFGPGTRLTVT.

The V gene is TRBV29-1, the J gene TRBJ2-7; 10 nucleotides agree with TRBD2. After removal of 0 bases from V and 4 bases from J, the junction contained 6 bases not matched to a gene. Germline V gene data show CDR1 as SQVTM and CDR2 as ANQGSEA. The CDR3 extends over 15 amino acids. CDR3 sequence reads: CSVEDEREGTYEQYF. The CDR3 DNA sequence: TGCAGCGTTGAAGATGAGCGGGAGGGGACATACGAGCAGTACTTC.

The chain carries TRBV27 and TRBJ2-3; D is perhaps TRBD2 (6 bases). Trimming shortened V by 8 bases and J by 1 base, and 13 bases separated the two germline ends. The CDR3 covers 14 residues. Germline lookup yields CDR1 MNHEY and CDR2 SMNVEV (reference sequence). CDR3 DNA: TGTGCCAGCCGCTTAGCGGTGGGCACAGATACGCAGTATTTT. Its protein is CASRLAVGTDTQYF.

The chain uses TRBV11-2 and TRBJ2-1; D uncertain. Trimming took off 4 bases at V and 8 bases at J, with 6 bases between the two ends. From germline, CDR1 is SGHAT and CDR2 FQNNGV. This CDR3 spans 11 amino acids. CDR3 protein: CASSSADEQFF. CDR3 sequence (DNA): TGTGCCAGCAGCTCCGCGGATGAGCAGTTCTTC.

This chain uses TRBV4-2 with TRBJ2-3; 9 bases map to TRBD2. This CDR3 has 16 amino acids. J gave up 1 base and V 0 bases, and 2 bases lay outside the gene matches. Germline values: CDR1 LGHNA, CDR2 YNFKEQ. CDR3 in DNA: TGTGCCAGCAGCCAAGAGGAGCGGGGGGGCACAGATACGCAGTATTTT. It is translated as CASSQEERGGTDTQYF.

The chain combines TRBV18 with TRBJ1-1; D call uncertain. Germline V gives CDR1 KGHSH, CDR2 LQKENI. CDR3 length: 14 residues. V was clipped by 0 bases and J by 3 bases, with 8 bases between them. The CDR3 loop is CASSPPGDDTEAFF. CDR3 in DNA: TGTGCCAGCTCACCACCGGGTGATGACACTGAAGCTTTCTTT.

V and J are TRBV5-4 and TRBJ2-3, with D unresolved. V gave up 5 bases and J gave up 4 bases, with 11 bases separating them. Germline values: CDR1 SGHNT, CDR2 YYREEE (reference sequence). This CDR3 region has 13 residues. The CDR3 DNA follows: TGTGCCAGCAGTTTTGAGTACCCAGATACGCAGTATTTT. It yields the protein CASSFEYPDTQYF.

This chain connects TRBV19 to TRBJ2-7; possible D gene TRBD2, 6 bases. The CDR3 contains 16 residues. Germline V gene lookup returns CDR1 LNHDA and CDR2 SQIVND (reference sequence). V was pared by 5 bases and J by 2 bases, with 19 bases between. As DNA, the CDR3 is TGTGCCAGTAGTTCACGGCGGGGATCCGGGGCCTACGAGCAGTACTTC. This translates into CASSSRRGSGAYEQYF.

The chain carries TRBV20-1 and TRBJ2-1; D remains unclear. The V end lost 3 bases, the J end lost 10 bases, and 10 bases lay between the germline ends. This CDR3 contains 11 residues. The germline V gene encodes CDR1 DFQATT and CDR2 SNEGSKA (reference sequence). DNA of the CDR3: TGCAGTGCTAGTGACGGACCGGAGCAGTTCTTC. Its protein is CSASDGPEQFF.

This chain uses TRBV28 with TRBJ2-3, with 9 bases aligning to TRBD2. Trimming took 5 bases from V and 4 from J; bases not matched to a gene: 7. Germline CDR1 MDHEN, CDR2 SYDVKM. This CDR3 comprises 15 residues. CDR3 bases: TGTGCCAGCAGTCCCGGAGCGGGAGGCTCAGATACGCAGTATTTT. Protein: CASSPGAGGSDTQYF.

V gene TRBV4-1 combines with J gene TRBJ1-2, with 7 bases fitting TRBD1. The CDR3 is 14 amino acids. Germline CDR1 reads MGHRA; CDR2 reads YSYEKL. Trimming at V came to 0 bases and at J to 4 bases, leaving 2 bases not matched to a gene. CDR3 sequence: CASSQEGTAYGYTF. The DNA of the CDR3 is TGCGCCAGCAGCCAAGAAGGGACAGCCTATGGCTACACCTTC.

The rearrangement links TRBV9 to TRBJ2-3; D gene unclear. The CDR3 runs 15 residues. Trimming took 4 bases from V and 7 from J, leaving 19 bases between them. The germline V gene has CDR1 SGDLS and CDR2 YYNGEE. The DNA for the CDR3 is TGTGCCAGCAGCCCGCCTCTTGGTGGTTGGTATACGCAGTATTTT. Its translation: CASSPPLGGWYTQYF.

This clone came up once. J is TRBJ2-7 and V is TRBV2; 10 nucleotides match TRBD2. Germline V CDR1 and CDR2: SNHLY, FYNNEI. The junction had 8 bases not matched to a gene; V was cut back by 6 bases and J by 6 bases. The CDR3 runs to 14 residues. CDR3 nucleotide sequence: TGTGCCAGCAGAGCTAGCGGGAGTTCAGGCGAGCAGTACTTC. This sequence encodes CASRASGSSGEQYF.

The sample holds one count of this clone. DNA of the CDR3: TGTGCCAGCAGTAAGACTAGCGGGAAGGAGACCCAGTACTTC. Translating it yields CASSKTSGKETQYF. This rearrangement joins TRBV28 to TRBJ2-5; 11 bases are a match to TRBD2. The CDR3 has 14 residues. Germline V gene sequence: CDR1 MDHEN, CDR2 SYDVKM. V lost 5 bases, J lost 5 bases, and 4 bases stayed unmatched. The variable domain in full, completed from reference TRBV28 and TRBJ2-5, reads DVKVTQSSRYLVKRTGEKVFLECVQDMDHENMFWYRQDPGLGLRLIYFSYDVKMKEKGDIPEGYSVSREKKERFSLILESASTNQTSMYLCASSKTSGKETQYFGPGTRLLVL.

The chain recombines TRBV6-1 with TRBJ2-7, with 12 bases lining up with TRBD1. The germline gives CDR1 MNHNS, CDR2 SASEGT. V shed 11 bases, J shed 4 bases, and the junction held 3 bases outside the gene matches. The CDR3 has 12 residues. This chain's CDR3 is CAGGQGAYEQYF. The CDR3, as DNA: TGTGCCGGGGGACAGGGGGCTTACGAGCAGTACTTC.

The chain is built from TRBV9 and TRBJ2-1; 10 positions agree with TRBD2. J was trimmed by 4 bases and V by 4 bases; bases with no gene match: 17. Germline V gene data show CDR1 as SGDLS and CDR2 as YYNGEE. CDR3 length: 19 residues. The CDR3 sequence: CASSLKGTSVYLNYNEQFF. In nucleotides, the CDR3 is TGTGCCAGCAGCCTCAAGGGGACTAGCGTTTACCTGAATTACAATGAGCAGTTCTTC.

This clone was observed a single time. The rearrangement joins TRBV6-6 to TRBJ2-2; maybe TRBD1 (5 bases). The CDR3 is made up of 14 amino acids. Germline CDR1 is MNHNY and CDR2 is SVGAGI (reference sequence). The V end was cut by 6 bases, the J end by 3 bases, with 11 bases between. The CDR3 DNA reads TGTGCCAGCAGAGACAGCCAGTACACCGGGGAGCTGTTTTTT. Its translation: CASRDSQYTGELFF.

The V and J genes are TRBV6-6 and TRBJ2-7, with D perhaps matching TRBD2 (5 bases). Trimming removed 2 bases from V and 7 bases from J, with 6 bases in between. The CDR3 covers 11 residues. Per germline, CDR1 MNHNY and CDR2 SVGAGI (reference sequence). The chain's CDR3 is CASSYTGEQYF. The CDR3 DNA is TGTGCCAGCAGTTACACGGGGGAGCAGTACTTC.

V is TRBV2 and J is TRBJ2-7, with 10 bases matching TRBD2. CDR3 length: 14 amino acids. Germline CDR1 and CDR2: SNHLY and FYNNEI. The trim removed 10 bases at V and 4 bases at J, leaving 10 bases unmatched. The CDR3 nucleotides read TGTGCCACGATGCCGGGACTAGCGTTTTACGAGCAGTACTTC. Translation gives CATMPGLAFYEQYF.

V gene TRBV5-5 combines with J gene TRBJ2-7, with 9 positions matching TRBD1. The CDR3 extends over 14 amino acids. V trimming: 1 base; J trimming: 5 bases; junction bases outside the gene matches: 4. Per germline, CDR1 SGHKS and CDR2 YYEKEE (reference sequence). The CDR3 DNA reads TGTGCCAGCAGCTTGTCAGACAGGGGGAACGAGCAGTACTTC. The encoded protein is CASSLSDRGNEQYF.

This clone was detected only a few times. In nucleotides, the CDR3 is TGTGCCAGCAGTGGAAAGGAGGACAATAATGAAAAACTGTTTTTT. Translating gives CASSGKEDNNEKLFF. The chain has TRBV2 and TRBJ1-4; possible D gene TRBD1, 5 bases. Germline V gene data show CDR1 as SNHLY and CDR2 as FYNNEI. The length of the CDR3 is 15 residues. Trimming stripped 4 bases from V and 4 bases from J, with 13 bases between.

J is TRBJ2-1 and V is TRBV28; D may be TRBD1 (8 bases). Trimming pared 7 bases from V and 5 bases from J, leaving 21 bases between. The CDR3 consists of 16 residues. The germline gives CDR1 MDHEN, CDR2 SYDVKM. The CDR3 reads CASTTPWTGTNNEQFF. For the CDR3, the DNA is TGTGCCAGCACCACCCCCTGGACAGGGACTAACAATGAGCAGTTCTTC.

The chain couples TRBV11-2 to TRBJ2-7, with 15 bases lining up with TRBD2. Trimming at V came to 4 bases and at J to 4 bases, leaving 8 bases not matched to a gene. The germline CDR1 and CDR2 sequences are SGHAT and FQNNGV. This CDR3 comprises 17 residues. CDR3 loop: CASSYPGGTSGRYEQYF. As DNA, the CDR3 is TGTGCCAGCAGCTATCCCGGAGGGACTAGCGGGAGGTACGAGCAGTACTTC. Variable domain in full (rest from reference TRBV11-2 and TRBJ2-7): EAGVAQSPRYKIIEKRQSVAFWCNPISGHATLYWYQQILGQGPKLLIQFQNNGVVDDSQLPKDRFSAERLKGVDSTLKIQPAKLEDSAVYLCASSYPGGTSGRYEQYFGPGTRLTVT.

This clone showed up just once. V usage is TRBV28 and J usage is TRBJ1-5; perhaps TRBD1 as D (6 bases). V was shortened by 5 bases and J by 5 bases, with 13 bases between the two germline ends. The CDR3 runs to 14 residues. Germline-derived CDR1 and CDR2 are MDHEN and SYDVKM. In DNA form, the CDR3 reads TGTGCCAGCAGTGCCCGGGACACAGATCAGCCCCAGCATTTT. This translates into CASSARDTDQPQHF.

This chain links TRBV13 with TRBJ2-3; D unresolved. Per germline, CDR1 PRHDT and CDR2 FYEKMQ (reference sequence). Trimming removed 5 bases at V and 0 bases at J, with 9 bases between. The CDR3 consists of 14 residues. CDR3 in DNA: TGTGCCAGCAGCCCCCCAATTAGCACAGATACGCAGTATTTT. Translation gives CASSPPISTDTQYF.

This clone occurred once. The V gene is TRBV27, the J gene TRBJ2-3; D not certain. The V and J ends lost 5 bases and 5 bases respectively, with 14 bases between them. Germline lookup yields CDR1 MNHEY and CDR2 SMNVEV (reference sequence). CDR3 length equals 14 residues. The DNA for the CDR3 is TGTGCCAGCAGTCCGAGGCTGTTTATAGATACGCAGTATTTT. Its protein is CASSPRLFIDTQYF.

The rearrangement joins TRBV25-1 to TRBJ1-1, with D perhaps matching TRBD1 (5 bases). Trimming removed 4 bases from V and 3 bases from J, with 21 bases in between. The CDR3 spans 17 residues. Germline CDR1 is MGHDK and CDR2 is SYGVNS. DNA of the CDR3: TGTGCCAGCAGTGTAGCGTCGTTGTGGGGCCGGCACACTGAAGCTTTCTTT. Its protein is CASSVASLWGRHTEAFF. The full variable domain, with the rest looked up from reference TRBV25-1 and TRBJ1-1, is EADIYQTPRYLVIGTGKKITLECSQTMGHDKMYWYQQDPGMELHLIHYSYGVNSTEKGDLSSESTVSRIRTEHFPLTLESARPSHTSQYLCASSVASLWGRHTEAFFGQGTRLTVV.

This clone was picked up one time. V gene TRBV5-6 combines with J gene TRBJ1-2; tentatively, D is TRBD1 (5 bases). The CDR3 totals 14 residues. Looked up from germline, CDR1 is SGHDT and CDR2 is YYEEEE. Trimming pared 0 bases from V and 6 bases from J, leaving 12 bases between. The CDR3 region has the DNA TGTGCCAGCAGCTTGGAGCCAGGGTGGGATGGCTACACCTTC. It specifies CASSLEPGWDGYTF.